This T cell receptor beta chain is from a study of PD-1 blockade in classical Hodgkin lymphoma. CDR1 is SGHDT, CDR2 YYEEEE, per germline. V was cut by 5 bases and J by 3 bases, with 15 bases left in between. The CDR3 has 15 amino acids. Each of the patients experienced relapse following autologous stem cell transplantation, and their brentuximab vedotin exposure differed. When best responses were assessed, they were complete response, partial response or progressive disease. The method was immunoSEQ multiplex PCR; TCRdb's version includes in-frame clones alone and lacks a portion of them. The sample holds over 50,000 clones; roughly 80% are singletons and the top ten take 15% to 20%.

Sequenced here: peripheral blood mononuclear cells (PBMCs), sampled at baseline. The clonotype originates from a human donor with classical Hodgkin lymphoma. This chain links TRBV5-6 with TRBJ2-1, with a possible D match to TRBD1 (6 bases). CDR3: CASRLPGQLYNEQFF. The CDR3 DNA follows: TGTGCCAGCAGATTACCGGGACAACTCTACAATGAGCAGTTCTTC.